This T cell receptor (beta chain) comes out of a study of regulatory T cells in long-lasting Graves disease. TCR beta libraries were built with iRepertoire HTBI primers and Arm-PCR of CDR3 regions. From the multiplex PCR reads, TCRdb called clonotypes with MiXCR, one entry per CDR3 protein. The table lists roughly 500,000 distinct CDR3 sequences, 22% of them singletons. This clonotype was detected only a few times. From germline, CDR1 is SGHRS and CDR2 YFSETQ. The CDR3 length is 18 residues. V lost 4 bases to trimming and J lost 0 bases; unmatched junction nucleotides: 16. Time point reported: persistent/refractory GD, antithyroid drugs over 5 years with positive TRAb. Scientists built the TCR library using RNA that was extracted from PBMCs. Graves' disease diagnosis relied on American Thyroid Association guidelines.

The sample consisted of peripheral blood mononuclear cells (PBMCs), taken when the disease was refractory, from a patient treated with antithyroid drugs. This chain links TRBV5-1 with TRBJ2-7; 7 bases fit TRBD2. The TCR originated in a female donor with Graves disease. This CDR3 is CASSPTGRGTGSSYEQYF. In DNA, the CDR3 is TGCGCCAGCAGCCCGACGGGGCGGGGGACGGGAAGCTCCTACGAGCAGTACTTC.